This TCR beta chain was observed in a study of cytomegalovirus exposure and HLA in healthy donors. Study background: The 100 to 150 validation repertoires and the 666 first-cohort repertoires shared a platform, a later analysis reported. General observations from the study: Reportedly, diagnosis of cytomegalovirus status by the classifier showed high specificity and sensitivity. Subsequent analysis revealed that first-cohort TCR clusters tended to co-occur in the 120 validation repertoires. CMV antigen specificity was confirmed in vitro for three CMV-associated chains.

Only in-frame clones appear in the TCRdb table, and some are missing; sequencing was by immunoSEQ multiplex PCR. This table has 95,000 to 150,000 clones, around 90% appearing once. Germline CDR1 reads KGHSH; CDR2 reads LQKENI. The length of the CDR3 is 14 residues. V lost 6 bases to trimming and J lost 6 bases; unmatched junction nucleotides: 10. About this clone: The antigen is not known.

The sample comprised PBMCs. The J gene is TRBJ2-7, the V gene TRBV18; 8 positions agree with TRBD1. This TCR was recovered from a woman aged 18-29 years in good health and CMV-seronegative. CDR3 sequence (DNA): TGTGCCAGCTCGCGACAGGGGATCATCGGCGAGCAGTACTTC. It is translated as CASSRQGIIGEQYF.